Only a few counts were recorded for the clone carrying this TCR beta chain. Its antigen is currently unknown. Time point reported: pre-treatment sample, taken before nivolumab and TIL therapy. CDR1 is SGHTA and CDR2 is FQGTGA in the germline V gene. CDR3 length: 15 amino acids. Trimming pared 5 bases from V and 5 bases from J, leaving 18 bases between. This sample was taken from a study of TIL therapy for anti-PD-1-resistant metastatic lung cancer. In the study overall: Tumors had a median PD-L1 proportion score of approximately 5.5%. Tumors carried a median roughly 1.6 non-synonymous mutations per megabase.

Study-wide points: The baseline peripheral repertoire was partially replaced by infused TIL clonotypes that later decayed.

The immunoSEQ assay was v3. Each library reached 1.5 million to 2.5 million read pairs, or about 5-6 million at deep level. Assay used: immunoSEQ multiplex PCR; TCRdb lists only in-frame clones, some missing. The sample lists tens of thousands of clones; 79% were seen once. Specimen: blood, collected at baseline. The chain joins TRBV7-3 to TRBJ1-2; D is unclear. The sequence came from a man aged 65-85 years with non-small cell lung cancer. In DNA form, the CDR3 reads TGTGCCAGCAGCCCCTTTCAATTATCCACTTATGGCTACACCTTC. This codes for CASSPFQLSTYGYTF.